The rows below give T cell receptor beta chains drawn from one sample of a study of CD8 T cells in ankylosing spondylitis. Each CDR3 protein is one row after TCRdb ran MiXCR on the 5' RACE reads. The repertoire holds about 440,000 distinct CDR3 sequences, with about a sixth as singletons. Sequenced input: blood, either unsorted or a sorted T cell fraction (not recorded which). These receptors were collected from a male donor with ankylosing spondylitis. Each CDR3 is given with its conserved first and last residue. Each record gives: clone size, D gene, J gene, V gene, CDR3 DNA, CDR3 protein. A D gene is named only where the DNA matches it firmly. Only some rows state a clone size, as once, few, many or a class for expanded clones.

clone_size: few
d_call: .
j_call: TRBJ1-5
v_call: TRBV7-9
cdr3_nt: TGTGCCAGCAGCTTAGCCCCAGGGAATCAGCCCCAGCATTTT
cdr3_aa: CASSLAPGNQPQHF

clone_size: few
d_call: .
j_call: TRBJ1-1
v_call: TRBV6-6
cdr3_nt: TGTGCCACATCCGGCAGGGTCTGGACTGAAGCTTTCTTT
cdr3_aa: CATSGRVWTEAFF

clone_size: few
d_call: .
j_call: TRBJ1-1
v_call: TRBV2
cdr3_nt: TGTGCCAGCAGTGAGCAGGTTTACCCACTGAACACTGAAGCTTTCTTT
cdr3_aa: CASSEQVYPLNTEAFF

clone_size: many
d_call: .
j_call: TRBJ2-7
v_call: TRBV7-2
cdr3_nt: TGTGCCAGCAGTCTGCAAGGGGCCTACGAGCAGTACTTC
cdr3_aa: CASSLQGAYEQYF

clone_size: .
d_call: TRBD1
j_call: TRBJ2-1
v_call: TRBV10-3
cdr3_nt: TGTGCCATCAGTGAGCCCACAGGGGTCCTCTACAATGAGCAGTTCTTC
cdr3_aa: CAISEPTGVLYNEQFF

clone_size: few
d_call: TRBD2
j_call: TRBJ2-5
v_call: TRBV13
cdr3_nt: TGTGCCAGCAGCGGGAGGACTAGCGGGAGGGTGGAGACCCAGTACTTC
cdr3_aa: CASSGRTSGRVETQYF

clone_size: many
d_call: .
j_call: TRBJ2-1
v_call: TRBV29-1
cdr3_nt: TGCAGCGTTGTACCACCGGGACGTTGGGTGCTATGGGAGCAGTTCTTC
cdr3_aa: CSVVPPGRWVLWEQFF

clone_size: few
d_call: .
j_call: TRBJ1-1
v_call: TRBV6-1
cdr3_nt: TGTGCCAGCAGTGAAACGATCACCCGGGGACCAGGACCGATCACTGAAGCTTTCTTT
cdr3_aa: CASSETITRGPGPITEAFF

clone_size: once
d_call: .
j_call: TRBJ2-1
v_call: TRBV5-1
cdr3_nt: TGCGCCAGCAGCTTACAGGAACCCTCCTACAATGAGCAGTTCTTC
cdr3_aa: CASSLQEPSYNEQFF

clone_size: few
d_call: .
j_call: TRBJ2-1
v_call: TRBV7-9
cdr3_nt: TGTGCCAGCAGCTTAGATTTGGGGAGCGATGAGCAGTTCTTC
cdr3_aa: CASSLDLGSDEQFF

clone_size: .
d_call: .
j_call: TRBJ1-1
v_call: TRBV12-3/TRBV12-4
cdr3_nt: TGTGCCAGCAGTTTAAGTGTTGGGAGCACTGAAGCTTTCTTT
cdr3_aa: CASSLSVGSTEAFF

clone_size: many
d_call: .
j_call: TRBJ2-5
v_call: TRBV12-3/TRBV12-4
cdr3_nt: TGTGCCAGCAGTTTAGTGGGAAACCAAGAGACCCAGTACTTC
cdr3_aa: CASSLVGNQETQYF

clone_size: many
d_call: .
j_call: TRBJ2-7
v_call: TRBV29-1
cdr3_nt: TGCAGCGTTGAAGTACAGACCTACGAGCAGTACTTC
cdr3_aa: CSVEVQTYEQYF

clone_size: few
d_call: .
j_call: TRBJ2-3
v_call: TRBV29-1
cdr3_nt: TGCAGCGTTGCGCGCACAGATACGCAGTATTTT
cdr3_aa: CSVARTDTQYF

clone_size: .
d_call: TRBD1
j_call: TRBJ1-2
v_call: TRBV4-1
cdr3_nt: TGCGCCAGCAGCCGCGGCAGGGGGGGGACTAACTATGGCTACACCTTC
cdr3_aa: CASSRGRGGTNYGYTF

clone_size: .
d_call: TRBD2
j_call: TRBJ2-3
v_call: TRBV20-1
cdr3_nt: TGCAGTGCTAAGGGACTAGAAGGAAATACGCAGTATTTT
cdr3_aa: CSAKGLEGNTQYF

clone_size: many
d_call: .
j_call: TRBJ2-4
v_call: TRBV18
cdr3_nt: TGTGCCAGCTCATCGGGGACGGACCTAGCCAAAAACATTCAGTACTTC
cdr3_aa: CASSSGTDLAKNIQYF

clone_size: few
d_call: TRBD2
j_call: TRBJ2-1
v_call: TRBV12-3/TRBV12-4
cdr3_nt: TGTGCCAGCAGTCCCAGCGGGGGGCCCTACAATGAGCAGTTCTTC
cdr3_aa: CASSPSGGPYNEQFF

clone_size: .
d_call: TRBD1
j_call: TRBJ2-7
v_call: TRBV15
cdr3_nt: TGTGCCACCAGCAGAGGGGGACAGGGGTTTTTTCGGTCTTACGAGCAGTACTTC
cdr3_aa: CATSRGGQGFFRSYEQYF

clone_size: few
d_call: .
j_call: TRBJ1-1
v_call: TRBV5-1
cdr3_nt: TGCGCCAGCCTCAGGGACGGCGGAGTGAACACTGAAGCTTTCTTT
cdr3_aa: CASLRDGGVNTEAFF

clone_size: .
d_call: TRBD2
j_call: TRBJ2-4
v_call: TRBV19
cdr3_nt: TGTGCCAGTAGTGGTGGGGGGGGGACTTTCACAAACATTCAGTACTTC
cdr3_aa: CASSGGGGTFTNIQYF

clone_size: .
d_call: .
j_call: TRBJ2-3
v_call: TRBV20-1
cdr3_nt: TGCAGTGGGAAACAGTCAGATACGCAGTATTTT
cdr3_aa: CSGKQSDTQYF

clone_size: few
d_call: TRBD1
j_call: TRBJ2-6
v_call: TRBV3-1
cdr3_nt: TGTGCCAGCAGCCTAAAGACAGGGGCCCTCTCTGGGGCCAACGTCCTGACTTTC
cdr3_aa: CASSLKTGALSGANVLTF

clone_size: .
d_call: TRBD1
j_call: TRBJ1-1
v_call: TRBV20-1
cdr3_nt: TGCAGTGCCGGGACAGGACTTAACACTGAAGCTTTCTTT
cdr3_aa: CSAGTGLNTEAFF

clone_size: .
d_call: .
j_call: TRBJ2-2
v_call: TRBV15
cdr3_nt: TGTGCCACCAGCAGAGATTCGAGACAGTACACCGGGGAGCTGTTTTTT
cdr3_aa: CATSRDSRQYTGELFF

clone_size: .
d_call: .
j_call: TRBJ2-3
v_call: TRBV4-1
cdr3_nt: TGCGCCAGCAGCCAAGATCCGGGGATTGACACAGATACGCAGTATTTT
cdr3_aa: CASSQDPGIDTDTQYF

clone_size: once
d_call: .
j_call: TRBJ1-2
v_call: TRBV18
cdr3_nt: TGTGCCAGCTCACTCTCCGGGACGGAGGGGTACACCTTC
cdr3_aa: CASSLSGTEGYTF

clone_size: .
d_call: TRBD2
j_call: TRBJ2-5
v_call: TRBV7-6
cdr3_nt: TGTGCCAGCAGCTTGCAGACTAGCGGACAAGAGACCCAGTACTTC
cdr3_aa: CASSLQTSGQETQYF

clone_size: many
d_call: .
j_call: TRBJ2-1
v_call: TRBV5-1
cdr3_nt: TGCGCCAGCAGCTTGGTGGGCCTCAATGAGCAGTTCTTC
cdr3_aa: CASSLVGLNEQFF

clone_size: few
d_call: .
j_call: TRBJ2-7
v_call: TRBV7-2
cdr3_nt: TGTGCCAGCAGCTTAGTGGGCGGTCCCAACGAGCAGTACTTC
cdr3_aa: CASSLVGGPNEQYF

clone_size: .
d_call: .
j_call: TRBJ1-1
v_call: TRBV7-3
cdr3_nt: TGTGCCAGCAGCCCGCCGGGAGGCACTGAAGCTTTCTTT
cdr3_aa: CASSPPGGTEAFF

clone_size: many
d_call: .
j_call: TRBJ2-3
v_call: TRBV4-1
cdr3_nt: TGCGCCAGCAGCCAAGACCAGGGGCCTATAGATACGCAGTATTTT
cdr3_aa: CASSQDQGPIDTQYF

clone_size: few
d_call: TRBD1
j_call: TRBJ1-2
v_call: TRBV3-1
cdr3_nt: TGTGCCAGCAGCCTCGAGGACAGGGAAGGCTATGGCTACACCTTC
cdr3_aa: CASSLEDREGYGYTF

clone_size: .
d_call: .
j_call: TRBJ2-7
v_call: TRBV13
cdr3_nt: TGTGCCAGCAGAAGGACCAAGGGGGAGCAGTACTTC
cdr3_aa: CASRRTKGEQYF

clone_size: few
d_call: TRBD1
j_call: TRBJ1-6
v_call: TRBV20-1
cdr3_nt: TGCAGTGCTAGAGAGAGAGGAGGGACAGCCTCACCCCTCCACTTT
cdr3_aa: CSARERGGTASPLHF

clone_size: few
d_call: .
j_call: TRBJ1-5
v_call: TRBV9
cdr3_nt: TGTGCCAGCAGCGTATACGGGGATCAGCCCCAGCATTTT
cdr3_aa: CASSVYGDQPQHF

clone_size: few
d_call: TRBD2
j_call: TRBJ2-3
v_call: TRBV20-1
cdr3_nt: TGCAGTGCTAGAGATAGGGGACTAGCGGCTAGCACAGATACGCAGTATTTT
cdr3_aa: CSARDRGLAASTDTQYF

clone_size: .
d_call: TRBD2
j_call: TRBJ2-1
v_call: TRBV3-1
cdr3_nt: TGTGCCAGCAGCCAAGCAGCGGGAGCCCGAGATGAGCAGTTCTTC
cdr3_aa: CASSQAAGARDEQFF

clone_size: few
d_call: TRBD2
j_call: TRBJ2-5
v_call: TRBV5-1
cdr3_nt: TGCGCCAGCAGACCTAGAAGCGGGGGGCTCCAAGAGACCCAGTACTTC
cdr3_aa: CASRPRSGGLQETQYF

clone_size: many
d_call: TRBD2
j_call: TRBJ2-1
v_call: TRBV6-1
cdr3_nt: TGTGCCAGCAGGACCCCTAGCGGGGGGCCACACAATGAGCAGTTCTTC
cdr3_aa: CASRTPSGGPHNEQFF

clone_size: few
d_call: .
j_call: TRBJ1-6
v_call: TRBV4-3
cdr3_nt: TGCGCCAGCAGCCAAGACCCAAATTCACCCCTCCACTTT
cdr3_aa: CASSQDPNSPLHF

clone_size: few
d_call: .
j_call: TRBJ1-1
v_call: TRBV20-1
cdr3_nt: TGCAGTGCCCCAAAGGGGGGGAACACTGAAGCTTTCTTT
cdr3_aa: CSAPKGGNTEAFF

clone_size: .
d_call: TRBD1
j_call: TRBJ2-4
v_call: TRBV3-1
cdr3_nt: TGTGCCAGCAGCCGACGGACAGGGGGGGCCAAAAACATTCAGTACTTC
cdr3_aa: CASSRRTGGAKNIQYF

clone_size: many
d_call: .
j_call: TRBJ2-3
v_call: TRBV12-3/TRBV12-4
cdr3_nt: TGTGCCAGCAGTTTTGCGGGAACTAGCACAGATACGCAGTATTTT
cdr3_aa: CASSFAGTSTDTQYF

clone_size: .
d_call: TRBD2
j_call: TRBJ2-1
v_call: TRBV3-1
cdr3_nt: TGTGCCAGCAGCCGACTAGCGGGAGATCATGAGCAGTTCTTC
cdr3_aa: CASSRLAGDHEQFF

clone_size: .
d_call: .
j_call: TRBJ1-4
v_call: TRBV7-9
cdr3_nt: TGTGCCAGCAGCTTAGGGAGACAATTAAACCCGGAAAAACTGTTTTTT
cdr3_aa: CASSLGRQLNPEKLFF

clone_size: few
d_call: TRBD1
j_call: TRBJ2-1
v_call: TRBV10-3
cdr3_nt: TGTGCCATCAGTGGAGGGACAGGCTCCTACAATGAGCAGTTCTTC
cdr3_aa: CAISGGTGSYNEQFF

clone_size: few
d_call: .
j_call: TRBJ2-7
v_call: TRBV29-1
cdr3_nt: TGCAGCGTTGAAGATGCGGGGGCCTCCTACGAGCAGTACTTC
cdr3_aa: CSVEDAGASYEQYF

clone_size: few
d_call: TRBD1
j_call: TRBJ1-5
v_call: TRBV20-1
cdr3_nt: TGCAGTGCTAGCGGGGACAGGGAAGGTCAGCCCCAGCATTTT
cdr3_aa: CSASGDREGQPQHF

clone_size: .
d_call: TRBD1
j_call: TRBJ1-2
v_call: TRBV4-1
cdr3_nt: TGCGCCAGCAGCCAAGACGGGACAGGGTATGGCTACACCTTC
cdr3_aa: CASSQDGTGYGYTF

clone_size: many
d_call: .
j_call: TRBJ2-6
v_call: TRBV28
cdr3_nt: TGTGCCAGCAGTTTATTCACCTCTGGGGCCAACGTCCTGACTTTC
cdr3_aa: CASSLFTSGANVLTF

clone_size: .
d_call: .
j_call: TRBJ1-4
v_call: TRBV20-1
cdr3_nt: TGCAGTGCAGAGAACCAATTGAAACTGTTTTTT
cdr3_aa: CSAENQLKLFF

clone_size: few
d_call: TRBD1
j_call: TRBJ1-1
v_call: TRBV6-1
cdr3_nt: TGTGCCAGCAGTGACTACAGGGGGCCGAACACTGAAGCTTTCTTT
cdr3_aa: CASSDYRGPNTEAFF

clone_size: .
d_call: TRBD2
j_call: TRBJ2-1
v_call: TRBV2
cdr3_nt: TGTGCCAGCAGTGCAAGCGGGAATAAGTATGAGCAGTTCTTC
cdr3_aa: CASSASGNKYEQFF

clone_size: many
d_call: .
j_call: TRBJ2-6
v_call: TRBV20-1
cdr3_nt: TGCAGCGCCATATCGTCTGGGGCCAACGTCCTGACTTTC
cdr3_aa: CSAISSGANVLTF

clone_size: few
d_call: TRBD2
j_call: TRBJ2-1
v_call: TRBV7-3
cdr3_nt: TGTGCCAGCAGCTTAAGGGGACTAGCGGGGTGGGATGAGCAGTTCTTC
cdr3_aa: CASSLRGLAGWDEQFF

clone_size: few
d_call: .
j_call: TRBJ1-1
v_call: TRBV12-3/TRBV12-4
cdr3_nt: TGTGCCAGCAGCAAAAGTCAGGGGCTGCACACTGAAGCTTTCTTT
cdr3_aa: CASSKSQGLHTEAFF

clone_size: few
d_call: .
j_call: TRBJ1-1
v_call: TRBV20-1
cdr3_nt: TGCAGTGCTGGGGGGGGAGTTTCCACTGAAGCTTTCTTT
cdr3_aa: CSAGGGVSTEAFF

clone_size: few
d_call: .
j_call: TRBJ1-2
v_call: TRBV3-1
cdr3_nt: TGTGCCAGCAGCCAGACCGACAGGGGCTACACCTTC
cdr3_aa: CASSQTDRGYTF